A single TCR beta chain is shown here with its context. This record belongs to a study of blood T cells in healthy people across ages. V lost 5 bases, J lost 3 bases, and 11 bases lay in between. The CDR3 spans 13 residues. The V gene's germline CDR1 is SEHNR and CDR2 FQNEAQ (reference sequence). With a J-beta primer mix and a sample-barcoded 5' primer, a second PCR ran roughly 7 to 11 cycles. Sequencing of every sample gave 2.5 million or more CDR3-containing paired-end reads. A single record per CDR3 protein comes from TCRdb applying MiXCR to the 5' RACE reads. The sample holds about 1 million distinct CDR3 sequences; around 25% are singletons and the top ten take around 0.7%. These data also formed part of another study, on T cells of mothers and their children.

The chain uses TRBV7-9 and TRBJ2-7, with unresolved D. Material: blood. The sequence was obtained from a girl aged 2 to 9 in good health. The CDR3 spells CASSPELIYEQYF. The CDR3 region has the DNA TGTGCCAGCAGCCCCGAACTAATCTACGAGCAGTACTTC.